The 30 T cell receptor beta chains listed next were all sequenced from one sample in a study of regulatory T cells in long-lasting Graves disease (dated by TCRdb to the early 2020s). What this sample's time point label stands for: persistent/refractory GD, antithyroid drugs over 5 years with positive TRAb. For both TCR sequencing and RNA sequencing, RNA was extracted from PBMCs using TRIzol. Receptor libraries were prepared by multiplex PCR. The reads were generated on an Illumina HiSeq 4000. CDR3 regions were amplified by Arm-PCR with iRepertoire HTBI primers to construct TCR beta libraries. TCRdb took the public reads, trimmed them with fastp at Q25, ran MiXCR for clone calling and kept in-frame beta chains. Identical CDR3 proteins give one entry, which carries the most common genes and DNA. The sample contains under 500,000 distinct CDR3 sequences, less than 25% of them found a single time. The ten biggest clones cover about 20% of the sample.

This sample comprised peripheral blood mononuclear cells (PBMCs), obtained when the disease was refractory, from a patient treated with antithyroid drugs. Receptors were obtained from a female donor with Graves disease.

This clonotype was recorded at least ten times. The CDR3 sequence is CSVEPDRGRSETQYF. The DNA for the CDR3 is TGCAGCGTTGAACCGGACAGGGGGCGAAGTGAGACCCAGTACTTC. V gene TRBV29-1 combines with J gene TRBJ2-5, with 11 bases matching TRBD1. After removal of 2 bases from V and 5 bases from J, the junction contained 7 bases not matched to a gene. CDR1 and CDR2 (germline): SQVTM, ANQGSEA. This CDR3 region has 15 residues.

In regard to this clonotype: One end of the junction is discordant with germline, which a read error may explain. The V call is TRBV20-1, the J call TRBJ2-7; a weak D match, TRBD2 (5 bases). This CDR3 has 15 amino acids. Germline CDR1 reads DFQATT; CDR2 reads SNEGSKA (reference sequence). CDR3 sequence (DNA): TGCAGTGCCAACCTCCAGCGGAAGACGTCCTGCGAGCAGTACTTC. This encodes CSANLQRKTSCEQYF.

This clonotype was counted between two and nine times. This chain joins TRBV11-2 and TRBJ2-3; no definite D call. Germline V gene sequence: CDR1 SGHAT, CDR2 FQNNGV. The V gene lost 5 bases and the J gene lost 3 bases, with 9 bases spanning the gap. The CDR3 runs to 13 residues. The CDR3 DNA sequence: TGTGCCAGCAGCCGGCCTTCGACAGATACGCAGTATTTT. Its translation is CASSRPSTDTQYF.

CDR3 residues: CASSEVTGAYEQYF. The CDR3 nucleotides read TGTGCCAGCAGTGAAGTGACAGGGGCTTACGAGCAGTACTTC. The gene calls are TRBV6-1 and TRBJ2-7; 8 bases match TRBD1. CDR3 length: 14 amino acids. V gave up 1 base and J gave up 4 bases; unmatched junction bases: 3. Germline CDR1 and CDR2: MNHNS and SASEGT.

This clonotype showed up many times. The CDR3 DNA reads TGTGCCAGCAGTTTTTTTAACCAAGAGACCCAGTACTTC. Translating gives CASSFFNQETQYF. This sequence joins TRBV12-3 or TRBV12-4 and TRBJ2-5; D gene ambiguous. The V gene lost 3 bases and the J gene lost 0 bases, with 5 bases spanning the gap. The CDR3 loop spans 13 amino acids.

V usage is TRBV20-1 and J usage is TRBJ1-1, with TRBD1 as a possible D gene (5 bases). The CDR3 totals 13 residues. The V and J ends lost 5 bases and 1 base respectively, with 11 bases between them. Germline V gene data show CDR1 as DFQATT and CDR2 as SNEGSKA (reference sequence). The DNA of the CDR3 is TGCAGTGCTGGTGACAGTAAGAACACTGAAGCTTTCTTT. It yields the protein CSAGDSKNTEAFF.

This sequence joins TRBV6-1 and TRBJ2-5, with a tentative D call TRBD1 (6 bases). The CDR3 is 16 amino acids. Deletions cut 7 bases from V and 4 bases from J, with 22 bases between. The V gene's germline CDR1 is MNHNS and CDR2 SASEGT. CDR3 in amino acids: CASNFMARRGGETQYF. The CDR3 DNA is TGTGCCAGCAATTTTATGGCACGCAGGGGCGGAGAGACCCAGTACTTC.

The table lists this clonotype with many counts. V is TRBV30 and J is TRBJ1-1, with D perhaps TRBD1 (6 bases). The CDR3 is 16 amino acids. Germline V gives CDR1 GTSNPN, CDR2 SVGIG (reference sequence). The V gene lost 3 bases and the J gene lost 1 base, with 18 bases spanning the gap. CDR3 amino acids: CAWRAPAYRANTEAFF. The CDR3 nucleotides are TGTGCCTGGAGGGCCCCGGCCTACAGGGCGAACACTGAAGCTTTCTTT.

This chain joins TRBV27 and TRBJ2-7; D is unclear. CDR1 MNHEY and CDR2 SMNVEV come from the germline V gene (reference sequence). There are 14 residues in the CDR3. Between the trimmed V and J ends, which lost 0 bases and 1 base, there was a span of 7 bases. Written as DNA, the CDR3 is TGTGCCAGCAGTTTATCCGGGCTATCCTACGAGCAGTACTTC. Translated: CASSLSGLSYEQYF.

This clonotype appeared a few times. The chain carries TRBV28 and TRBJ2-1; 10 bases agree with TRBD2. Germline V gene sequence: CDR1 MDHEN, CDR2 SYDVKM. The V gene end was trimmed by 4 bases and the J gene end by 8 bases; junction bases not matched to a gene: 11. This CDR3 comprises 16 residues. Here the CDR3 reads CASSSPAGGPVDEQFF. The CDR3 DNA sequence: TGTGCCAGCAGTTCCCCAGCGGGAGGGCCTGTCGATGAGCAGTTCTTC.

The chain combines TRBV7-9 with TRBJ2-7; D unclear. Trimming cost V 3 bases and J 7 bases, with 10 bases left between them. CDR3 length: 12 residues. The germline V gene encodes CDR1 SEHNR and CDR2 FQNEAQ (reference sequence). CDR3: CASSFPLGEQYF. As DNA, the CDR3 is TGTGCCAGCAGCTTTCCCCTTGGAGAGCAGTACTTC.

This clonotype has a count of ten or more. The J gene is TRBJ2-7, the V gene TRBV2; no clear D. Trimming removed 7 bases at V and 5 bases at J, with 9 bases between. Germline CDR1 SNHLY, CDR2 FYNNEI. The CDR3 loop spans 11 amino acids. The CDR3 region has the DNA TGTGCCAGCATGGGCTTCGACGAGCAGTACTTC. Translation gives CASMGFDEQYF.

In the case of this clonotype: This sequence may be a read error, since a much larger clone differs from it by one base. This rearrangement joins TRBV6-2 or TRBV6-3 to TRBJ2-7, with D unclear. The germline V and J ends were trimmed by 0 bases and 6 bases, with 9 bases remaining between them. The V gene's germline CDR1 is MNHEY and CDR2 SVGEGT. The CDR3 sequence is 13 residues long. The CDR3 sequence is CASSYSPPGEQYF. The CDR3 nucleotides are TGTGCCAGCAGTTACTCGCCACCGGGCGAGCAGTACTTC.

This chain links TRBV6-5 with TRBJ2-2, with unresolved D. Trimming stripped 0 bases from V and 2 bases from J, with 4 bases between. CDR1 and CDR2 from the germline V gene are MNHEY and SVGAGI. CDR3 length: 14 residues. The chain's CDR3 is CASSYSDNTGELFF. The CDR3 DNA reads TGTGCCAGCAGTTACTCGGACAACACCGGGGAGCTGTTTTTT.

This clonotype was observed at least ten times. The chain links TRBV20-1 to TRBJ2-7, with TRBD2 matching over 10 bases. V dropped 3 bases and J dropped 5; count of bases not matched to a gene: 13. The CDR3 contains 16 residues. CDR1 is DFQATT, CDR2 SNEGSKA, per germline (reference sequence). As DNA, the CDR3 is TGCAGTGCTAGTGTGGTGAGCGGGAGGGCCGCGAACGAGCAGTACTTC. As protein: CSASVVSGRAANEQYF.

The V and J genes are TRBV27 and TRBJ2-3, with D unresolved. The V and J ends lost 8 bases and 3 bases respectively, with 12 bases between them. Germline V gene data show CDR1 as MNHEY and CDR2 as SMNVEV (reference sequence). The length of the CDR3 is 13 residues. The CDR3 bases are TGTGCCAGCCGCCTGGCTTTAACAGATACGCAGTATTTT. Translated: CASRLALTDTQYF.

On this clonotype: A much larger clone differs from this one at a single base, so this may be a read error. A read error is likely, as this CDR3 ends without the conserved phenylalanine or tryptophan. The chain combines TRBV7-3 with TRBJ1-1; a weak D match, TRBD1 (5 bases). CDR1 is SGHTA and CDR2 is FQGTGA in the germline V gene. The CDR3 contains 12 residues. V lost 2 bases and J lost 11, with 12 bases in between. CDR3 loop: CASSLDQGEAFS. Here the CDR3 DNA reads TGTGCCAGCAGCTTAGATCAGGGCGAGGCTTTCTCT.

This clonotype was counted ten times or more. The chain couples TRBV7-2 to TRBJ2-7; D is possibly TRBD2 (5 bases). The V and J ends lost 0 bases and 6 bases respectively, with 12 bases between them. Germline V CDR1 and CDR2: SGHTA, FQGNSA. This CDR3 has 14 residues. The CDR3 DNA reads TGTGCCAGCAGCTTAGCCGGGGAGTTGGTCGAGCAGTACTTC. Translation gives CASSLAGELVEQYF.

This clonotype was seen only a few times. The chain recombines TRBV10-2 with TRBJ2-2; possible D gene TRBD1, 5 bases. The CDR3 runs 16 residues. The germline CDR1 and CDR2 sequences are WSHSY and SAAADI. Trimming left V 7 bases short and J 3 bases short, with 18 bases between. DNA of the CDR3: TGCGCCAGCACCCTGAAGGGGCCAGGCGACACCGGGGAGCTGTTTTTT. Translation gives CASTLKGPGDTGELFF.

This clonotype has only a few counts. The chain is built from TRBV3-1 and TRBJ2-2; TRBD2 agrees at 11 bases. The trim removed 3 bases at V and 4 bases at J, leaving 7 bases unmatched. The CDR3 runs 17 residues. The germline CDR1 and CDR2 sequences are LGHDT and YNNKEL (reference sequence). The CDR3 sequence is CASSQHAGTSGTGELFF. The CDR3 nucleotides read TGTGCCAGCAGCCAGCATGCCGGGACTAGCGGCACCGGGGAGCTGTTTTTT.

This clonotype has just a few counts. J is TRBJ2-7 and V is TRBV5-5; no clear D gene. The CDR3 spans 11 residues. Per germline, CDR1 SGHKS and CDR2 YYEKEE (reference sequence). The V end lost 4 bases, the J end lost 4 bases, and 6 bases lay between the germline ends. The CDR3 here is CASSHLYEQYF. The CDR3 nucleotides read TGTGCCAGCAGCCATCTGTACGAGCAGTACTTC.

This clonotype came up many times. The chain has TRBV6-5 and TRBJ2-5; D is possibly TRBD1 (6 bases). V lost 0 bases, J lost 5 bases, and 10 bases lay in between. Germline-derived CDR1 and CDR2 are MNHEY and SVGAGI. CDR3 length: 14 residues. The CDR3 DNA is TGTGCCAGCAGTTACTCGCGGCAGGGGGAGACCCAGTACTTC. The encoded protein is CASSYSRQGETQYF.

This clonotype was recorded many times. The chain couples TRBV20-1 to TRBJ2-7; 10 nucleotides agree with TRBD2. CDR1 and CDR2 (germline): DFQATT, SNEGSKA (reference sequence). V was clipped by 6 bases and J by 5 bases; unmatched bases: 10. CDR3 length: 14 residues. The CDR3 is CSALPPGTSDEQYF. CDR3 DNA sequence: TGCAGTGCCCTTCCTCCCGGGACTAGCGACGAGCAGTACTTC.

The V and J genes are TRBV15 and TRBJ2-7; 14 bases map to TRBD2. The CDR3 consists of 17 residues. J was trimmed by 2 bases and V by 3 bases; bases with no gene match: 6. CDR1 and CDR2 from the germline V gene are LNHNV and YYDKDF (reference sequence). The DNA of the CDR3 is TGTGCCACCAGCAGTAGACTAGCGGGAGGGCTTCCCTACGAGCAGTACTTC. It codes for CATSSRLAGGLPYEQYF.

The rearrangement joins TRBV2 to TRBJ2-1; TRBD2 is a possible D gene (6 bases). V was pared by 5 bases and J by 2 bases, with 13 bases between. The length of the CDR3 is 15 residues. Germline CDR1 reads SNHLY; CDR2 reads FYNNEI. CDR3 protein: CASSSRERTYNEQFF. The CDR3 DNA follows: TGTGCCAGCAGTAGCCGGGAGAGGACCTACAATGAGCAGTTCTTC. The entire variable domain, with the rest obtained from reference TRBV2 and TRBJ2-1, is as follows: EPEVTQTPSHQVTQMGQEVILRCVPISNHLYFYWYRQILGQKVEFLVSFYNNEISEKSEIFDDQFSVERPDGSNFTLKIRSTKLEDSAMYFCASSSRERTYNEQFFGPGTRLTVL.

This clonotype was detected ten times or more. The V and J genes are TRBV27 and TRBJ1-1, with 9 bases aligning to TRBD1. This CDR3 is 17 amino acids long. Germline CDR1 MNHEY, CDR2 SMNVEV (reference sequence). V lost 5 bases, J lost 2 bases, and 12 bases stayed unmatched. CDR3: CASSARTGVSPNTEAFF. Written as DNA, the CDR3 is TGTGCCAGCAGTGCCCGGACAGGGGTTTCCCCCAACACTGAAGCTTTCTTT.

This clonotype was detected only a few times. The CDR3 DNA reads as TGTGCCAGCAGCAAAACAGGAGGTGGGGCCAACGTCCTGACTTTC. Translation: CASSKTGGGANVLTF. The J gene is TRBJ2-6, the V gene TRBV7-2, with D tentatively TRBD1 or TRBD2 (5 bases each). The ends were cut back, 5 bases at V and 3 bases at J, with 11 bases in the middle. This CDR3 has 15 residues. Looked up from germline, CDR1 is SGHTA and CDR2 is FQGNSA. The whole variable domain, remainder taken from reference TRBV7-2 and TRBJ2-6, is GAGVSQSPSNKVTEKGKDVELRCDPISGHTALYWYRQSLGQGLEFLIYFQGNSAPDKSGLPSDRFSAERTGGSVSTLTIQRTQQEDSAVYLCASSKTGGGANVLTFGAGSRLTVL.

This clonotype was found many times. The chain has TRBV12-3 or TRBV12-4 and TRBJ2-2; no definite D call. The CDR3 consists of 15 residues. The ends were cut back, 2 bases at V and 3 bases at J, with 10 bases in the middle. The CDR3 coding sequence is TGTGCCAGCAGTTTAAGGTTCCCCGACACCGGGGAGCTGTTTTTT. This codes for CASSLRFPDTGELFF.

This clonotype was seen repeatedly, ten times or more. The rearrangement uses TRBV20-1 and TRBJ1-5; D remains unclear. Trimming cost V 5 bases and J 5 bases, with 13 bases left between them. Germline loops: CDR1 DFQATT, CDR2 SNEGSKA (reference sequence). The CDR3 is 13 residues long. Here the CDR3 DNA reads TGCAGTGCTCCCGATCCCGGAGATCAGCCCCAGCATTTT. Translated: CSAPDPGDQPQHF.

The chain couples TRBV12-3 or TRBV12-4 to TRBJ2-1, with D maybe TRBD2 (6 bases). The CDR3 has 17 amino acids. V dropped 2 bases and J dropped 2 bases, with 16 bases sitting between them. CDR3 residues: CASSLTLAEPTYNEQFF. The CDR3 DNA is TGTGCCAGCAGTTTAACCTTAGCGGAGCCCACCTACAATGAGCAGTTCTTC.